What follows are 19 T cell receptor beta chains derived from one specimen sequenced in a study of blood T cell repertoires in COVID-19. Libraries were prepared by immunoSEQ multiplex PCR; TCRdb keeps only in-frame clonotypes and omits some of them. The sample holds 200,000 to 250,000 clones, around 86% seen once. The sequenced material came from peripheral blood. These receptor sequences come from an elderly woman with COVID-19, enrolled during active disease.

This clone was observed a handful of times. The same CDR3 arises from other DNA sequences in this sample as well. CDR3 coding DNA: TGTGCCAGCAGTTACAGGGAGGGACAGCCCCAGCATTTT. It specifies CASSYREGQPQHF. The chain employs TRBV6-5 and TRBJ1-5; D is uncertain. CDR3 length: 13 amino acids. The germline V gene encodes CDR1 MNHEY and CDR2 SVGAGI. Trimming pared 2 bases from V and 7 bases from J, leaving 9 bases between.

This chain joins TRBV30 and TRBJ2-1; 10 bases map to TRBD2. J gave up 0 bases and V 7 bases, and 12 bases lay outside the gene matches. Germline V gene sequence: CDR1 GTSNPN, CDR2 SVGIG (reference sequence). This CDR3 comprises 17 residues. Here the CDR3 reads CAFRAGGPYSSYNEQFF. Here the CDR3 DNA reads TGTGCCTTCCGAGCGGGAGGGCCGTACAGCTCCTACAATGAGCAGTTCTTC.

J is TRBJ2-3 and V is TRBV9, with TRBD2 as a possible D gene (5 bases). The CDR3 spans 18 residues. Looked up from germline, CDR1 is SGDLS and CDR2 is YYNGEE. Trimming cost V 0 bases and J 2 bases, with 19 bases left between them. The CDR3: CASSVGGMAGTYTDTQYF. Here the CDR3 DNA reads TGTGCCAGCAGCGTAGGTGGTATGGCGGGTACCTACACAGATACGCAGTATTTT.

CDR3 DNA: TGTGCCAGCAGCCCGAGACGGCGGGCCACCACAGATACGCAGTATTTT. Its translation: CASSPRRRATTDTQYF. The chain has TRBV3-1 (or the pseudogene TRBV3-2) and TRBJ2-3; D is perhaps TRBD2 (5 bases). There are 16 residues in the CDR3. The ends were cut back, 4 bases at V and 2 bases at J, with 16 bases in the middle. Germline V CDR1 and CDR2: LGHDT, YNNKEL (reference sequence).

The chain is built from TRBV19 and TRBJ1-1; 7 bases align to TRBD1. The CDR3 runs to 13 residues. V shed 8 bases, J shed 3 bases, and the junction held 6 bases outside the gene matches. The germline V gene encodes CDR1 LNHDA and CDR2 SQIVND (reference sequence). CDR3 nucleotide sequence: TGTGCCAGTCACCATACAGGGGACACTGAAGCTTTCTTT. Translated, it gives CASHHTGDTEAFF. Full variable domain (outside the CDR3, taken from reference TRBV19 and TRBJ1-1): DGGITQSPKYLFRKEGQNVTLSCEQNLNHDAMYWYRQDPGQGLRLIYYSQIVNDFQKGDIAEGYSVSREKKESFPLTVTSAQKNPTAFYLCASHHTGDTEAFFGQGTRLTVV.

V gene TRBV2 combines with J gene TRBJ1-1; 9 positions match TRBD1. V was pared by 6 bases and J by 8 bases, with 4 bases of the junction left unmatched. The CDR3 covers 12 residues. Germline lookup yields CDR1 SNHLY and CDR2 FYNNEI. The CDR3 reads CASSPTGGEAFF. The CDR3 DNA reads as TGTGCCAGCAGCCCGACAGGGGGGGAAGCTTTCTTT.

V usage is TRBV6-8 and J usage is TRBJ1-2; D uncertain. The CDR3 runs to 15 residues. V dropped 2 bases and J dropped 3 bases, with 13 bases sitting between them. Germline V CDR1 and CDR2: MNHGY, SAAAGT. The CDR3 spells CASSYRAQTYYGYTF. CDR3 coding DNA: TGTGCCAGCAGTTACCGAGCACAGACCTACTATGGCTACACCTTC.

The gene calls are TRBV5-8 and TRBJ1-5; 7 bases are a match to TRBD1. Germline V lookup: CDR1 SGHTS, CDR2 YDEGEE. The CDR3 extends over 16 amino acids. Trimming cost V 3 bases and J 2 bases; bases outside gene matches: 8. The CDR3 loop reads CASSSTTGVGNQPQHF. DNA for the CDR3: TGTGCCAGCAGCTCGACAACAGGGGTAGGCAATCAGCCCCAGCATTTT.

The chain has TRBV7-2 and TRBJ2-2; 8 bases are a match to TRBD1. Germline V gives CDR1 SGHTA, CDR2 FQGNSA. V shed 3 bases, J shed 6 bases, and the junction held 3 bases outside the gene matches. This CDR3 has 14 amino acids. In DNA form, the CDR3 reads TGTGCCAGCAGCTTCCAGGGGGCGTCCGGGGAGCTGTTTTTT. It encodes CASSFQGASGELFF.

The V and J genes are TRBV10-1 and TRBJ2-2, with TRBD1 as a possible D gene (6 bases). The V end lost 10 bases, the J end lost 0 bases, and 12 bases lay between the germline ends. From germline, CDR1 is WNHNN and CDR2 SYGVQD (reference sequence). The CDR3 runs to 14 residues. The CDR3 reads CATRDTSNTGELFF. CDR3 nucleotides: TGCGCCACCCGGGACACCTCGAACACCGGGGAGCTGTTTTTT.

This clone has only one observation. This chain connects TRBV19 to TRBJ1-1; the match to TRBD1 covers 7 bases. CDR3 length: 15 amino acids. J lost 4 bases, V lost 6 bases, and 11 bases had no gene match. Germline CDR1 reads LNHDA; CDR2 reads SQIVND (reference sequence). The CDR3: CASSPKGAKSTEAFF. The CDR3 nucleotides are TGTGCCAGTAGCCCCAAGGGGGCTAAAAGCACTGAAGCTTTCTTT.

This sequence joins TRBV19 and TRBJ2-1; D is perhaps TRBD2 (6 bases). V was clipped by 6 bases and J by 0 bases, with 15 bases between them. This CDR3 is 16 amino acids long. Germline V gives CDR1 LNHDA, CDR2 SQIVND (reference sequence). The CDR3 nucleotides are TGTGCCAGTAGCCCCCGGCAGCGGGCCTCCTACAATGAGCAGTTCTTC. Its translation is CASSPRQRASYNEQFF.

This chain joins TRBV4-1 and TRBJ2-1; maybe TRBD2 (6 bases). Germline-derived CDR1 and CDR2 are MGHRA and YSYEKL. This CDR3 has 15 amino acids. The germline V and J ends were trimmed by 1 base and 7 bases, with 14 bases remaining between them. CDR3 sequence: CASSQGRTSRNEQFF. Here the CDR3 DNA reads TGCGCCAGCAGCCAAGGGAGAACTAGCAGGAATGAGCAGTTCTTC.

This chain uses TRBV3-1 (or the pseudogene TRBV3-2) with TRBJ1-1; 7 bases are a match to TRBD1. V shed 0 bases, J shed 11 bases, and the junction held 9 bases outside the gene matches. CDR1 LGHDT and CDR2 YNNKEL come from the germline V gene (reference sequence). There are 14 residues in the CDR3. The CDR3 sequence is CASSQDIPGGKAFF. The CDR3 region has the DNA TGTGCCAGCAGCCAAGATATTCCAGGGGGTAAGGCTTTCTTT.

The V call is TRBV11-1, the J call TRBJ1-4, with 7 nucleotides matching TRBD1. This CDR3 comprises 14 residues. Germline V gene sequence: CDR1 SGHAT, CDR2 FQDESV (reference sequence). The junction had 6 bases not matched to a gene; V was cut back by 5 bases and J by 6 bases. Here the CDR3 DNA reads TGTGCCAGCAGCCCAAGAGGGGGCTATGAAAAACTGTTTTTT. It is translated as CASSPRGGYEKLFF.

This chain links TRBV7-8 with TRBJ2-3; D is undetermined. Germline CDR1 is SGHVS and CDR2 is FQNEAQ. The CDR3 runs 17 residues. V gave up 5 bases and J gave up 1 base, with 19 bases separating them. The CDR3 region is CASSDTLHGPGTDTQYF. Here the CDR3 DNA reads TGTGCCAGCAGCGATACCCTGCATGGGCCTGGCACAGATACGCAGTATTTT.

The rearrangement links TRBV19 to TRBJ1-3, with no clear D. This CDR3 contains 13 residues. Germline V gene sequence: CDR1 LNHDA, CDR2 SQIVND (reference sequence). The V end was cut by 4 bases, the J end by 8 bases, with 12 bases between. In DNA, the CDR3 is TGTGCCAGTAGTACCGGGTCTAAGGACACCATATATTTT. It is translated as CASSTGSKDTIYF. The variable domain in full, completed from reference TRBV19 and TRBJ1-3, reads DGGITQSPKYLFRKEGQNVTLSCEQNLNHDAMYWYRQDPGQGLRLIYYSQIVNDFQKGDIAEGYSVSREKKESFPLTVTSAQKNPTAFYLCASSTGSKDTIYFGEGSWLTVV.

In its sample, this clone was seen once. V gene TRBV2 combines with J gene TRBJ2-3, with D unclear. The ends were cut back, 4 bases at V and 3 bases at J, with 2 bases in the middle. The CDR3 has 11 residues. The germline gives CDR1 SNHLY, CDR2 FYNNEI. In nucleotides, the CDR3 is TGTGCCAGCAGTGTAACAGATACGCAGTATTTT. Protein: CASSVTDTQYF. The entire variable domain, with the rest obtained from reference TRBV2 and TRBJ2-3, is as follows: EPEVTQTPSHQVTQMGQEVILRCVPISNHLYFYWYRQILGQKVEFLVSFYNNEISEKSEIFDDQFSVERPDGSNFTLKIRSTKLEDSAMYFCASSVTDTQYFGPGTRLTVL.

CDR3 region: CASSLVPGQGFNQPQHF. In nucleotides, the CDR3 is TGTGCCAGCAGCTTGGTTCCAGGACAGGGCTTTAATCAGCCCCAGCATTTT. The chain combines TRBV5-5 with TRBJ1-5; 8 nucleotides match TRBD1. The CDR3 has 17 amino acids. Germline trimming cut 0 bases from V and 4 bases from J; bases unmatched to any gene: 9. From germline, CDR1 is SGHKS and CDR2 YYEKEE (reference sequence).